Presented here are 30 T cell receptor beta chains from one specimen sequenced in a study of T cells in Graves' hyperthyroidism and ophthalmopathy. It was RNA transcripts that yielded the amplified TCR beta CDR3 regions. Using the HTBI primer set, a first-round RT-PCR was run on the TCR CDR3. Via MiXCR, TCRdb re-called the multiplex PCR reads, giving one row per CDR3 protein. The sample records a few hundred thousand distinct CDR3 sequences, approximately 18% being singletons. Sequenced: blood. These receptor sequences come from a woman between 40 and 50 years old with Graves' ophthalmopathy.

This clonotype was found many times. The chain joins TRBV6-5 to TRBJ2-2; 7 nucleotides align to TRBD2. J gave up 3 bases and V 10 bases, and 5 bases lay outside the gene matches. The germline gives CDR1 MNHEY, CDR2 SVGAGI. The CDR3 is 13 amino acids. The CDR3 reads CATRRGDTGELFF. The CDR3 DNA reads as TGTGCCACCCGACGGGGGGACACCGGGGAGCTGTTTTTT.

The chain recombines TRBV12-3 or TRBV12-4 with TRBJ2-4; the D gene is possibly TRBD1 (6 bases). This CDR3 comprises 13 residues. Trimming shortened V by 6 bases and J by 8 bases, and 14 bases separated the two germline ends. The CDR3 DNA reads TGTGCCAGCAGCCAGTGGGGGCTGGACATTCAGTACTTC. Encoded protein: CASSQWGLDIQYF.

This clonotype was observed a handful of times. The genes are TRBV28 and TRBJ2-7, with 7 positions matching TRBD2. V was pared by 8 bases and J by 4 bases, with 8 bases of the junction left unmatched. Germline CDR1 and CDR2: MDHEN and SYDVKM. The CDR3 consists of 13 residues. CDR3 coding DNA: TGTGCCAGCCTAACGGGAGGACATTACGAGCAGTACTTC. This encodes CASLTGGHYEQYF.

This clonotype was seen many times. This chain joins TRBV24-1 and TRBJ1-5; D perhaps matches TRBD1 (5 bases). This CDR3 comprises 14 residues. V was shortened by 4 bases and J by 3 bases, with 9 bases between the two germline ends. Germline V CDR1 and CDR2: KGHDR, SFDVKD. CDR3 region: CATSDWGYNQPQHF. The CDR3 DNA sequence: TGTGCCACCAGTGACTGGGGCTACAATCAGCCCCAGCATTTT.

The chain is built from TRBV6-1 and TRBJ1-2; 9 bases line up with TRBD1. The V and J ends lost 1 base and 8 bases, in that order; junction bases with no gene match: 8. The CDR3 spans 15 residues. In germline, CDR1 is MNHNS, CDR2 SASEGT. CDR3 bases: TGTGCCAGCAGTGAAGAGGGACAGGGAAAAAACGGCTACACCTTC. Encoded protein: CASSEEGQGKNGYTF.

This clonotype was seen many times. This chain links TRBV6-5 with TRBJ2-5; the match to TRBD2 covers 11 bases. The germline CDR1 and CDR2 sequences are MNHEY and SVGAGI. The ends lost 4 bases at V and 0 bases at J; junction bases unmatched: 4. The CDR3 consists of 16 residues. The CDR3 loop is CASSSWTSGYQETQYF. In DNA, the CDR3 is TGTGCCAGCAGTTCGTGGACTAGCGGGTACCAAGAGACCCAGTACTTC.

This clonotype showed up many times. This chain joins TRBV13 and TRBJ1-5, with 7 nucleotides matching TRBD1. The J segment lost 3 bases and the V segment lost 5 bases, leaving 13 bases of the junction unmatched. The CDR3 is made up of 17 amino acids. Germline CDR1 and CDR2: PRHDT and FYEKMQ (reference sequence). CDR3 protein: CASSVTKGAGVNQPQHF. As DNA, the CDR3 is TGTGCCAGCAGCGTTACAAAGGGGGCGGGTGTCAATCAGCCCCAGCATTTT.

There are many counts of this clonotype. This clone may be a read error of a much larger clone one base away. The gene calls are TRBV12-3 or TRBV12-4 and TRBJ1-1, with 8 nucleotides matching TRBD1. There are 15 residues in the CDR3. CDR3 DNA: TGTGCCAGCAGTCGTACAGGGGGAGGTAACACTGAAGCTCTCTTT. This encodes CASSRTGGGNTEALF.

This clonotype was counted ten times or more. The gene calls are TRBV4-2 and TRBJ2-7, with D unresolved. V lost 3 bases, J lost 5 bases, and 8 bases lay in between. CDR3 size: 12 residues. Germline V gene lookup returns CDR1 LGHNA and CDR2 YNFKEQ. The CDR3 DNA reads TGTGCCAGCAGCCAGGTTAAGGACGAGCAGTACTTC. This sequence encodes CASSQVKDEQYF.

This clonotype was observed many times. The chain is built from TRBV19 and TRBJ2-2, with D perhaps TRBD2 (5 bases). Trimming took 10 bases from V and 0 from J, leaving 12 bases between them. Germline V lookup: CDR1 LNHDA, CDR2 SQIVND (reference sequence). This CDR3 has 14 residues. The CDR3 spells CAIRLAANTGELFF. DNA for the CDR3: TGTGCCATAAGGCTAGCAGCGAACACCGGGGAGCTGTTTTTT.

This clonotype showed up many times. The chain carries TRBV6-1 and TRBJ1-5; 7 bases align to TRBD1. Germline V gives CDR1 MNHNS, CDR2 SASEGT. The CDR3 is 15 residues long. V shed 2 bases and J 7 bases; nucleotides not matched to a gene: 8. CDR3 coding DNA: TGTGCCAGCAGTGAACCCGGAGGGGGCGAACAGCCCCAGCATTTT. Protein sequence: CASSEPGGGEQPQHF.

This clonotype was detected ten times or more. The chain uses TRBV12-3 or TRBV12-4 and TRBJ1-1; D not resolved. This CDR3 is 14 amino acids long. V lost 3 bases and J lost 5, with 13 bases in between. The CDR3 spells CASSFAGPGTEAFF. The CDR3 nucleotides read TGTGCCAGCAGTTTCGCAGGTCCGGGAACTGAAGCTTTCTTT.

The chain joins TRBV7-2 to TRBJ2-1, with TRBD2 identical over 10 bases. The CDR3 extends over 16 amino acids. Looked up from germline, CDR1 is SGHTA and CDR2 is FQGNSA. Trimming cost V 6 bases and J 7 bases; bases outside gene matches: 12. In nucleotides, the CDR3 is TGTGCCAGCAGGACCTTAGCGGGAGGTTTAACAAATGAGCAGTTCTTC. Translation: CASRTLAGGLTNEQFF. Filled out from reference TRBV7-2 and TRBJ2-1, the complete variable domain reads GAGVSQSPSNKVTEKGKDVELRCDPISGHTALYWYRQSLGQGLEFLIYFQGNSAPDKSGLPSDRFSAERTGGSVSTLTIQRTQQEDSAVYLCASRTLAGGLTNEQFFGPGTRLTVL.

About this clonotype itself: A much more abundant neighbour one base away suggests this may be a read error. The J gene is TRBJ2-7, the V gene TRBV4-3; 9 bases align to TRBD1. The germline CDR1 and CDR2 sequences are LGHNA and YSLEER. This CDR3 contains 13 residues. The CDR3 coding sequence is TGCGCCGGCAGCCAATACAGGGGGCGGGAGCAGTACTTC. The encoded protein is CAGSQYRGREQYF.

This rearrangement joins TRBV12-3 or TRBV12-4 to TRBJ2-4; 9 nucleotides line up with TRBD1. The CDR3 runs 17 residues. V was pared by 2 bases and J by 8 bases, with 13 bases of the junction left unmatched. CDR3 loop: CASSLRTGVPKRDIQYF. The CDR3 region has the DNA TGTGCCAGCAGTTTAAGGACAGGGGTACCAAAAAGGGACATTCAGTACTTC.

The CDR3 loop reads CASSFEGGGILAKNIQYF. The CDR3 nucleotides read TGTGCCAGCAGCTTCGAAGGGGGGGGGATCCTAGCCAAAAACATTCAGTACTTC. The chain carries TRBV7-8 and TRBJ2-4; maybe TRBD2 (7 bases). The germline V and J ends were trimmed by 3 bases and 0 bases, with 18 bases remaining between them. CDR1 is SGHVS, CDR2 FQNEAQ, per germline. This CDR3 comprises 18 residues.

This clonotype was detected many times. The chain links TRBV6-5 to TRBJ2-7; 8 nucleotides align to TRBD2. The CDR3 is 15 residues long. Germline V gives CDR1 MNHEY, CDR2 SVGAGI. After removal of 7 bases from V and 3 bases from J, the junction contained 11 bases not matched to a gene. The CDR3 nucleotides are TGTGCCAGCACCTCTATGGGACTAGTCAACTACGAGCAGTACTTC. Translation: CASTSMGLVNYEQYF.

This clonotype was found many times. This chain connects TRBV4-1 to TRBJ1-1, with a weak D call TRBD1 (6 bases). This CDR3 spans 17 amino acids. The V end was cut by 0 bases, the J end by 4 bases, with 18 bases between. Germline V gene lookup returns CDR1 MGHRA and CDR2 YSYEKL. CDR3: CASSQDLAGAQVTEAFF. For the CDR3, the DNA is TGCGCCAGCAGCCAAGATTTGGCAGGGGCGCAGGTCACTGAAGCTTTCTTT.

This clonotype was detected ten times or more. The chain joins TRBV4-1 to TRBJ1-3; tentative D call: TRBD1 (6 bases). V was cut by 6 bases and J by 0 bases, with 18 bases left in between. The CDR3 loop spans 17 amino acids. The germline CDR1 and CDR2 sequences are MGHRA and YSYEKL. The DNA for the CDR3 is TGCGCCAGCAGTCAAAAGACAGGACTTAGCTCTGGAAACACCATATATTTT. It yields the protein CASSQKTGLSSGNTIYF.

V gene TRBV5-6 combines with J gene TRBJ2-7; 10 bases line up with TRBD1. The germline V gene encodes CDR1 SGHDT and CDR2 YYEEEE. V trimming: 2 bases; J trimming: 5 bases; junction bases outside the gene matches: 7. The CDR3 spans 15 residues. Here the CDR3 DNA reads TGTGCCAGCAGCTTTAAAGGGACAGGGGCCCACGAGCAGTACTTC. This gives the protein CASSFKGTGAHEQYF.

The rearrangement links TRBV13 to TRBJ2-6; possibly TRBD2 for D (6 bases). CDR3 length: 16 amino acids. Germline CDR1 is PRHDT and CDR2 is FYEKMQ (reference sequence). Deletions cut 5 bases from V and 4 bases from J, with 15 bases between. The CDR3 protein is CASSARGGVGANVLTF. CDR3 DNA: TGTGCCAGCAGCGCCCGTGGAGGGGTAGGGGCCAACGTCCTGACTTTC.

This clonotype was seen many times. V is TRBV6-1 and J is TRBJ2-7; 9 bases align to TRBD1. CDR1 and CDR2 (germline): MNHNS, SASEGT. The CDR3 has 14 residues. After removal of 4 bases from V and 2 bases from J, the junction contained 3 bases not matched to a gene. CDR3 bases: TGTGCCAGCAGTGGGGGACAGGGTACCTACGAGCAGTACTTC. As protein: CASSGGQGTYEQYF.

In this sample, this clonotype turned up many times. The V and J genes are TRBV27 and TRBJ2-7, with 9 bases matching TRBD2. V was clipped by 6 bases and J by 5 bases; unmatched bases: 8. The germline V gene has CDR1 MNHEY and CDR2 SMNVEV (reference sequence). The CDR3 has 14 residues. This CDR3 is CASSLSGSFHEQYF. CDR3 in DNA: TGTGCCAGCAGCCTTAGCGGGAGTTTCCACGAGCAGTACTTC.

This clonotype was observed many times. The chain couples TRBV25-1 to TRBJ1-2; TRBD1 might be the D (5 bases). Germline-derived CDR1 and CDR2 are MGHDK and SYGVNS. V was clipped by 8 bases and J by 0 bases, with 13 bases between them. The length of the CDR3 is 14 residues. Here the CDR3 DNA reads TGTGCCAGCCGACACCAGACAGCTAACTATGGCTACACCTTC. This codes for CASRHQTANYGYTF.

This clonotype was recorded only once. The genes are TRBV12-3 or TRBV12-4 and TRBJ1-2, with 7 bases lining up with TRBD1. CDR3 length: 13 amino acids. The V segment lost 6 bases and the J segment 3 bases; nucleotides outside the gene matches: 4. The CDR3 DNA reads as TGTGCCAGCAGCAAAGGGGGCGACTATGGCTACACCTTC. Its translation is CASSKGGDYGYTF.

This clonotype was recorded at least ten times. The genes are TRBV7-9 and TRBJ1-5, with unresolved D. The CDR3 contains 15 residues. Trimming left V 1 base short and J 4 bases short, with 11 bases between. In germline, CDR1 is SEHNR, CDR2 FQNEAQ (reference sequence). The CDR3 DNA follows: TGTGCCAGCAGCTTAGGTCGAAGATTGAATCAGCCCCAGCATTTT. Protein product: CASSLGRRLNQPQHF.

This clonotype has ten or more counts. The chain's CDR3 is CASNRGTGQPQHF. CDR3 bases: TGTGCCAGCAACAGGGGAACGGGGCAGCCCCAGCATTTT. The rearrangement uses TRBV6-1 and TRBJ1-5; TRBD1 matches at 7 bases. Germline V CDR1 and CDR2: MNHNS, SASEGT. The trim removed 7 bases at V and 7 bases at J, leaving 7 bases unmatched. CDR3 size: 13 residues.

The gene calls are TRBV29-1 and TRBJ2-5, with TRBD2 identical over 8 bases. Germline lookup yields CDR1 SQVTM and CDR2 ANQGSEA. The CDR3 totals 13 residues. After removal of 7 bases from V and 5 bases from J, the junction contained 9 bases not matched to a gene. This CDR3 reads CSASGSSGETQYF. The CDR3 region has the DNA TGCAGCGCTTCCGGGTCTAGCGGGGAGACCCAGTACTTC.

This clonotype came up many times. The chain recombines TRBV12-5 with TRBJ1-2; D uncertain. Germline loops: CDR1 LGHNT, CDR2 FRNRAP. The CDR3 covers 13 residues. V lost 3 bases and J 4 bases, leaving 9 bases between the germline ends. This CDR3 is CASGLGQTYGYTF. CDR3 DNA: TGTGCTAGTGGTTTAGGGCAGACCTATGGCTACACCTTC.

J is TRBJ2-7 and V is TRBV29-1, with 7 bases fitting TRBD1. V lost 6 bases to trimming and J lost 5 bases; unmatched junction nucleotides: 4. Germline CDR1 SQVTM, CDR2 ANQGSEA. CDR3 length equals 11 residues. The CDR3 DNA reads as TGCAGCGTCGGGGACAGCAACGAGCAGTACTTC. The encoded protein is CSVGDSNEQYF.